The entry that follows covers one TCR beta chain sequence. The antigen is unknown. These data belong to a study of chemoradiotherapy in HPV16-positive cancers. Background on the study: A couple of HPV16-positive patients' cells yielded candidate HPV-specific clones and common motifs.

Libraries were prepared by immunoSEQ multiplex PCR; TCRdb keeps only in-frame clonotypes and omits some of them. Of roughly 34,000 clones in the sample, roughly 78% were seen once. Repertoires were sampled repeatedly during chemoradiotherapy. Study observations and caveats: HPV-responsive T-cell expansion during chemoradiotherapy was linked to improved recurrence-free survival in HPV16-positive patients. The functional HPV-specific definition rests on just two HPV16-positive patients.

With 8 bases clipped from V and 2 bases from J, the junction kept 12 bases outside the gene matches. The CDR3 is made up of 16 amino acids. CDR1 and CDR2 (germline): SEHNR, FQNEAQ (reference sequence). This clonotype originated in a human donor with HPV-associated anogenital cancer. This chain uses TRBV7-9 with TRBJ2-3, with TRBD2 matching 8 bases. Source: blood, taken from a patient who underwent chemoradiotherapy. CDR3 sequence: CASQLPGGGFTDTQYF. DNA for the CDR3: TGTGCCAGCCAACTCCCGGGAGGGGGGTTCACAGATACGCAGTATTTT.